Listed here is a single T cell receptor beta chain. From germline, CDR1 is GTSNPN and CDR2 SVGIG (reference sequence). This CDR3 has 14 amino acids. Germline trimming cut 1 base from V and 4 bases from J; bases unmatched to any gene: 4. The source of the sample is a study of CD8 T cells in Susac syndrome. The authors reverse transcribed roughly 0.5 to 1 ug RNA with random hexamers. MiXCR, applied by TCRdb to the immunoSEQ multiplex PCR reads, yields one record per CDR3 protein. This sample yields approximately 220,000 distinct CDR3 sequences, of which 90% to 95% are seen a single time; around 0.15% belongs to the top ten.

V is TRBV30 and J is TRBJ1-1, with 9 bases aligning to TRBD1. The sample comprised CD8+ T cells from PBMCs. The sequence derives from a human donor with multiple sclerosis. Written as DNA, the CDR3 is TGTGCCTGGAGTGGGACAGGGGAGGCCACTGAAGCTTTCTTT. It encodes CAWSGTGEATEAFF.